This record concerns one T cell receptor (beta chain) sequence. This clonotype has just a few counts. The target of this receptor is not known. No much larger clone is present one base from it, and per-base qualities are unavailable. The library came from 5' RACE. Sequencing was carried out with an Illumina HiSeq 2500. A second PCR of 7 to 11 cycles was performed with a sample-barcoded 5' primer and a J-beta primer mix. A unique molecular identifier was introduced onto each TCR beta cDNA molecule by a template-switch 5' adaptor carrying 12 random nucleotides. Each sample yielded at least 2.5 million CDR3-containing paired-end reads. First-strand cDNA synthesis was performed from all RNA using the Mint cDNA synthesis kit, with priming by a TRBC-specific oligonucleotide. After uracil-DNA glycosylase treatment, a first 18-cycle PCR used universal primers M1SS and BC2_uni_R on all cDNA. The published analysis was carried out like this. Normalization of each sample was performed by random selection of 1 million high-quality reads, each carrying a distinct molecular identifier. Instead of being binned into consensus sequences, reads with shared molecular identifiers were discarded. MiTCR, with a Q25 quality threshold and the strictest error-elimination algorithm, was used for CDR3 identification, clonotype clustering and error correction. A nonparametric unseen species model with Euler transformation was used to estimate lower-bound total TCR beta diversity. The public reads were run again by TCRdb, first through fastp at Q25 and then through MiXCR, and only productive beta chains were kept. Each record represents a unique CDR3 protein, reported with the most common genes and DNA among its rows. The V and J calls, along with clone size, are taken from TCRdb and not from the paper's own processing. This sample has more than 1,000,000 distinct CDR3 sequences in its table, and less than 25% of those were observed once. The ten largest clones capture less than 0.85% of the sample.

This specimen belongs to a study of blood T cells in healthy people across ages (dated by TCRdb to the mid-2010s). The study in broad terms: In model experiments, template switching captured about one uniquely barcoded TCR beta cDNA molecule for every two T cells. The study measured age-related changes in TCR beta repertoire diversity using deep sequencing normalized with unique cDNA molecular identifiers. The donors were divided into four age groups: young (average about 16 years), middle-aged (over 35), aged (around 59) and long-lived (82). Two additional independent replicas of 1 million unique cDNA reads from the same blood draw were analyzed for two donors (one aged 18 to 29 and one aged 80 or older).

Systemically healthy Caucasian individuals from Russia, some 38 in total and aged roughly 6 to 100 years, were included as donors. About 10 milliliters of peripheral blood were collected from each donor into EDTA-treated Vacutainer tubes. Ficoll-Paque density-gradient centrifugation was used to isolate PBMCs, with at least 7 million per sample. Trizol reagent was used to extract total RNA from the PBMCs, yielding at least 6 micrograms per sample. The percentages of naive CD45RAhigh/CD27high T cells were determined by flow cytometry on a PBMC aliquot from every donor. Beyond this particular receptor, the publication reports: The percentage of naive T cells measured by flow cytometry correlated strongly with observed TCR beta diversity. The long-lived group showed more naive CD4+ T cells, fewer expanded clones and increased TCR diversity than the aged group, suggesting age selection. Total diversity estimates from one million sequenced T cells were considered lower bounds and underestimates. Donor CMV infection status was unknown, potentially confounding age-related changes in expanded clonotypes. As age increased, observed TCR beta diversity per million T cells dropped in a roughly linear way, and a significant reduction was already evident by age 40. Because profiling used bulk unsorted PBMCs, naive and antigen-experienced compartments could not be compared conclusively.

This sample also appeared in a second study, on T cells of mothers and their children. The second paper states: Donors were nine systemically healthy Caucasian individuals: three mothers and their six children. cDNA synthesis consumed the entire amount of extracted RNA, loaded at about 1.6 ug RNA in each 15 ul reaction. In the second PCR, the M1S primer introduced both the sample barcodes and 2-4 random nucleotides. Over 10 million TCR beta CDR3 reads came from each mother, compared with some 3 million reads from each child. Thymic selection shapes the output of TCR recombination in a similar way in related and unrelated pairs, and inherited differences have a minor effect. Normalized repertoire overlap was always slightly but never significantly higher in related than unrelated mother-child pairs. With a sensitivity of 90 to 100 clones per million clonotypes, no persistent microchimeric T cell clones were detected. Deep NGS was used in the study to compare the TCR beta repertoires of mothers and children and to look for features that separate related mother-child pairs from unrelated individuals. On average, the children were roughly 11 +/- 4 years old, while the mothers were about 40 +/- 4 years old. After adapters were ligated using NEBNext reagents, the libraries underwent 100+100 nt paired-end sequencing on an Illumina HiSeq 2000. To prevent cross-contamination, the mother and child libraries were prepared a month apart and were sequenced in separate runs. Between roughly 500,000 and 2,300,000 distinct TCR beta clonotypes were identified per donor. Naive TCR beta clonotypes were estimated from low-frequency clonotypes matched to each donor's FACS-determined naive share, without sorting.

The receptor was isolated from a girl aged 2 to 9 in good health. The material sequenced was blood.

The nucleotide sequence is TGTGCCAGTAGTATAGGAACAGGTTCGAACACTGAAGCTTTCTTT. The translation is CASSIGTGSNTEAFF. The chain couples TRBV19 to TRBJ1-1; a tentative D match to TRBD1 spans 5 bases. Counted from cysteine to phenylalanine, this CDR3 has 15 amino acids. Here the CDR3 DNA is all that survives: 45 bases in frame from base 1. CDR1 LNHDA and CDR2 SQIVND are derived from the germline V gene (reference sequence). V is pared back by 1 base and J by 1 base, with 10 bases lying between the germline termini.